One and the same sample provided the 23 T cell receptor beta chains below, sequenced in a study of shared clonotypes between healthy human individuals (TCRdb year 2020). CD8 naive samples were obtained by positive selection for CCR7 among CD45RO-negative cells, yielding a CD45RA+CCR7+ population from which TemRA cells were excluded. Library preparation was by the immunoSEQ multiplex PCR assay. TCRdb holds this immuneACCESS table with in-frame rearrangements only. Some clones are missing; in checked studies, unresolved V genes explain under half, and the rest has no known cause. The sample table holds some 2,100,000 clones, of which 85% to 95% were seen once. Of the sample, roughly 1.8% falls within the top ten clones. Source material: naive CD8+ T cells from PBMCs. According to the study, the label for this sample's cell subset or site signals: CD45RA+CCR7+. These receptor sequences come from a man between 18 and 35 years old in good health. Some clones in this sample may be carry-over from other donors' samples.

The chain has TRBV6-1 and TRBJ2-3; 12 nucleotides line up with TRBD2. Trimming cost V 2 bases and J 6 bases; bases outside gene matches: 6. CDR1 MNHNS and CDR2 SASEGT come from the germline V gene. The CDR3 totals 16 residues. The CDR3 DNA is TGTGCCAGCAGTGAACTCGCTAGCGGGAGGGGGGATACGCAGTATTTT. It codes for CASSELASGRGDTQYF.

V gene TRBV28 combines with J gene TRBJ2-7; a possible D gene is TRBD1 (6 bases). The germline V and J ends were trimmed by 6 bases and 3 bases, with 15 bases remaining between them. The CDR3 runs 14 residues. The germline V gene has CDR1 MDHEN and CDR2 SYDVKM. The DNA of the CDR3 is TGTGCCAGCAGCTCTCACAGGGCCCACTACGAGCAGTACTTC. This encodes CASSSHRAHYEQYF.

This chain connects TRBV29-1 to TRBJ1-2; D remains ambiguous. The CDR3 runs to 13 residues. CDR1 SQVTM and CDR2 ANQGSEA come from the germline V gene. V lost 3 bases and J 4 bases, leaving 12 bases between the germline ends. Here the CDR3 DNA reads TGCAGCGTTGACCCCCCGGGTGGCTATGGCTACACCTTC. Amino acids: CSVDPPGGYGYTF.

This chain links TRBV13 with TRBJ2-1, with 11 nucleotides matching TRBD1. CDR3 length equals 15 residues. CDR1 is PRHDT, CDR2 FYEKMQ, per germline (reference sequence). Trimming removed 5 bases from V and 7 bases from J; junction bases left unmatched: 7. The CDR3 region is CASSPWGDRGNEQFF. The CDR3 DNA reads TGTGCCAGCAGCCCCTGGGGGGACAGGGGGAATGAGCAGTTCTTC.

The chain employs TRBV29-1 and TRBJ1-4; D is perhaps TRBD1 (5 bases). This CDR3 is 14 amino acids long. Germline loops: CDR1 SQVTM, CDR2 ANQGSEA. V was pared by 0 bases and J by 6 bases, with 11 bases between. CDR3 coding DNA: TGCAGCGTTGAAGAACGGGGGTTGGATGAAAAACTGTTTTTT. Translating gives CSVEERGLDEKLFF.

The J gene is TRBJ2-7, the V gene TRBV7-2; possible D gene TRBD1, 6 bases. This CDR3 has 14 amino acids. Germline V lookup: CDR1 SGHTA, CDR2 FQGNSA. V was trimmed by 6 bases and J by 3 bases, leaving 15 bases between them. For the CDR3, the DNA is TGTGCCAGCAGGCTTCAGGGACACCTCTACGAGCAGTACTTC. This encodes CASRLQGHLYEQYF. Supplemented by reference TRBV7-2 and TRBJ2-7, the full variable domain reads GAGVSQSPSNKVTEKGKDVELRCDPISGHTALYWYRQSLGQGLEFLIYFQGNSAPDKSGLPSDRFSAERTGGSVSTLTIQRTQQEDSAVYLCASRLQGHLYEQYFGPGTRLTVT.

The chain has TRBV13 and TRBJ1-5, with 11 bases aligning to TRBD1. This CDR3 is built from 17 residues. With V trimmed by 3 bases and J by 4 bases, 8 bases remained unmatched. The V gene's germline CDR1 is PRHDT and CDR2 FYEKMQ (reference sequence). The CDR3 DNA reads as TGTGCCAGCAGCTTTACCGGGACAGGGGGTAAGAATCAGCCCCAGCATTTT. Translation gives CASSFTGTGGKNQPQHF.

V usage is TRBV13 and J usage is TRBJ1-2; no definite D call. V was pared by 0 bases and J by 4 bases, with 9 bases between. From germline, CDR1 is PRHDT and CDR2 FYEKMQ (reference sequence). CDR3 length: 14 amino acids. In DNA form, the CDR3 reads TGTGCCAGCAGCTTAGGTCAGGCCGTCTATGGCTACACCTTC. It yields the protein CASSLGQAVYGYTF.

The V gene is TRBV28, the J gene TRBJ1-2; D might be TRBD1 (6 bases). V lost 11 bases to trimming and J lost 2 bases, with 15 bases between them. This CDR3 spans 13 amino acids. Germline loops: CDR1 MDHEN, CDR2 SYDVKM. Here the CDR3 reads CAGRRGLNYGYTF. DNA of the CDR3: TGTGCCGGCCGGAGGGGGTTAAACTATGGCTACACCTTC.

The V gene is TRBV9, the J gene TRBJ2-2, with 8 bases lining up with TRBD1. The CDR3 has 15 amino acids. V lost 7 bases to trimming and J lost 6 bases; unmatched junction nucleotides: 11. The germline CDR1 and CDR2 sequences are SGDLS and YYNGEE. CDR3 nucleotides: TGTGCCAGCGGGGACGGGACAGGTTTTCCCGGGGAGCTGTTTTTT. This translates into CASGDGTGFPGELFF.

This clone was seen a single time. J is TRBJ1-3 and V is TRBV14; D is uncertain. In germline, CDR1 is SGHDN, CDR2 FVKESK. V lost 2 bases, J lost 2 bases, and 13 bases lay in between. This CDR3 is 16 amino acids long. The CDR3 is CASSQRGPLAGNTIYF. The CDR3 region has the DNA TGTGCCAGCAGCCAAAGAGGGCCCCTCGCTGGAAACACCATATATTTT.

This clone has a single count. V is TRBV9 and J is TRBJ2-7, with D uncertain. The germline gives CDR1 SGDLS, CDR2 YYNGEE. The CDR3 spans 15 residues. Between the trimmed V and J ends, which lost 0 bases and 3 bases, there was a span of 13 bases. CDR3 loop: CASSVGAQLNYEQYF. The CDR3 region has the DNA TGTGCCAGCAGCGTAGGGGCCCAATTAAACTACGAGCAGTACTTC.

The chain recombines TRBV28 with TRBJ2-3, with a possible D match to TRBD1 (5 bases). The CDR3 extends over 15 amino acids. Germline CDR1 is MDHEN and CDR2 is SYDVKM. Trimming took off 1 base at V and 4 bases at J, with 12 bases between the two ends. In DNA form, the CDR3 reads TGTGCCAGCAGTTTATTCGGCCAGGGCGCAGATACGCAGTATTTT. This codes for CASSLFGQGADTQYF.

The chain is built from TRBV19 and TRBJ2-7; tentative D call: TRBD1 (6 bases). Per germline, CDR1 LNHDA and CDR2 SQIVND (reference sequence). V lost 5 bases and J lost 5, with 16 bases in between. The CDR3 has 14 residues. DNA for the CDR3: TGTGCCAGTAGTGCACCCAGGGGTCGAAACGAGCAGTACTTC. Translating gives CASSAPRGRNEQYF. Looking up the rest from reference TRBV19 and TRBJ2-7 gives the full variable domain: DGGITQSPKYLFRKEGQNVTLSCEQNLNHDAMYWYRQDPGQGLRLIYYSQIVNDFQKGDIAEGYSVSREKKESFPLTVTSAQKNPTAFYLCASSAPRGRNEQYFGPGTRLTVT.

The V call is TRBV19, the J call TRBJ2-7; TRBD1 might be the D (5 bases). The CDR3 spans 12 residues. Deletions cut 6 bases from V and 3 bases from J, with 9 bases between. The germline gives CDR1 LNHDA, CDR2 SQIVND (reference sequence). This CDR3 reads CASRDSYYEQYF. The CDR3 DNA sequence: TGTGCCAGTAGAGACAGCTACTACGAGCAGTACTTC.

In the case of this clone: The same CDR3 also results from other DNA sequences found in this sample. In DNA form, the CDR3 reads TGTGCCAGCAGTTTTTCGAACACTGAAGCTTTCTTT. Its translation: CASSFSNTEAFF. The V call is TRBV28, the J call TRBJ1-1; D is unresolved. This CDR3 has 12 amino acids. The V end was cut by 3 bases, the J end by 1 base, with 3 bases between. Germline CDR1 reads MDHEN; CDR2 reads SYDVKM.

This rearrangement joins TRBV5-5 to TRBJ2-7; D is unclear. CDR3 length equals 12 residues. V lost 3 bases and J lost 0, with 4 bases in between. Per germline, CDR1 SGHKS and CDR2 YYEKEE (reference sequence). The CDR3, as DNA: TGTGCCAGCAGCTCGAGCTCCTACGAGCAGTACTTC. Translation gives CASSSSSYEQYF.

J is TRBJ2-1 and V is TRBV4-2, with TRBD2 matching over 12 bases. Germline-derived CDR1 and CDR2 are LGHNA and YNFKEQ. CDR3 length equals 16 residues. After removal of 1 base from V and 8 bases from J, the junction contained 6 bases not matched to a gene. CDR3 in amino acids: CASSQVASGRAHEQFF. The CDR3, as DNA: TGTGCCAGCAGCCAAGTGGCTAGCGGGAGGGCCCATGAGCAGTTCTTC.

This sequence joins TRBV7-9 and TRBJ2-7; possible D gene TRBD2, 6 bases. CDR3 size: 15 residues. CDR1 SEHNR and CDR2 FQNEAQ come from the germline V gene (reference sequence). The V end was cut by 3 bases, the J end by 3 bases, with 15 bases between. CDR3 loop: CASSFGRERIYEQYF. CDR3 DNA sequence: TGTGCCAGCAGCTTCGGACGGGAGCGCATCTACGAGCAGTACTTC.

This clone has only one observation. V gene TRBV9 combines with J gene TRBJ2-7; maybe TRBD2 (6 bases). V lost 0 bases and J 2 bases, leaving 12 bases between the germline ends. Germline V lookup: CDR1 SGDLS, CDR2 YYNGEE. The length of the CDR3 is 15 residues. The CDR3 coding sequence is TGTGCCAGCAGCGTAGGGCCGGGGACTCCCTACGAGCAGTACTTC. Protein sequence: CASSVGPGTPYEQYF.

Remarks on this clone: Other DNA sequences in this sample translate to the same CDR3. V usage is TRBV5-6 and J usage is TRBJ2-2; D assignment may be TRBD1 or TRBD2 (5 bases each). Germline-derived CDR1 and CDR2 are SGHDT and YYEEEE. The CDR3 loop spans 13 amino acids. V lost 3 bases to trimming and J lost 7 bases, with 10 bases between them. As DNA, the CDR3 is TGTGCCAGCAGCTGGGGGTCCGGCGGGGAGCTGTTTTTT. Translating it yields CASSWGSGGELFF.

This chain links TRBV19 with TRBJ1-2, with D possibly TRBD1 on 6 matching bases. Germline V CDR1 and CDR2: LNHDA, SQIVND (reference sequence). This CDR3 comprises 15 residues. V was trimmed by 3 bases and J by 3 bases, leaving 14 bases between them. The CDR3 nucleotides are TGTGCCAGTAGTATTACAGGGAAGACCCACTATGGCTACACCTTC. Residues: CASSITGKTHYGYTF.

The chain has TRBV9 and TRBJ2-3; maybe TRBD1 (6 bases). Germline-derived CDR1 and CDR2 are SGDLS and YYNGEE. This CDR3 is 17 amino acids long. Trimming took off 4 bases at V and 0 bases at J, with 18 bases between the two ends. CDR3: CASSPSGQKLSTDTQYF. The CDR3 DNA sequence: TGTGCCAGCAGCCCATCCGGACAGAAACTCAGCACAGATACGCAGTATTTT.